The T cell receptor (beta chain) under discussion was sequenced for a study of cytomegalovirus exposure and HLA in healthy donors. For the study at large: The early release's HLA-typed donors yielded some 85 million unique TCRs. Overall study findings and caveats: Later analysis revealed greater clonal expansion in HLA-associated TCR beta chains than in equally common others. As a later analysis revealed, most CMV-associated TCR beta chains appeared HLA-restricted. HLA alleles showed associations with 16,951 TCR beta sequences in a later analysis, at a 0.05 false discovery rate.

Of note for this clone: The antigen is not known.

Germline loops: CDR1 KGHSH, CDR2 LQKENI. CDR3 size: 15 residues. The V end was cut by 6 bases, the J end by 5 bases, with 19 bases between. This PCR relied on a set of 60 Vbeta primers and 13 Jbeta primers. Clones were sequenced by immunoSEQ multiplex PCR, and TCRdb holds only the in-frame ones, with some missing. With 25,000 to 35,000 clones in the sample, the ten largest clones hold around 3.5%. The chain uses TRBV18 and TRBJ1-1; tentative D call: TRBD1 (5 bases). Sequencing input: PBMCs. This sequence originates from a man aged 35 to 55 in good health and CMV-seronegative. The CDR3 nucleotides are TGTGCCAGCTCCCGTGGGGGGGATTTGGGGACTGAAGCTTTCTTT. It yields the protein CASSRGGDLGTEAFF.